The 2 T cell receptor beta chains listed next were all sequenced from one sample in a study of radiation and T cells in renal cell carcinoma. This table comes from immunoSEQ multiplex PCR, and its TCRdb copy is limited to in-frame clones, with some not included. Counted here are around 170,000 clones, roughly 90% occurring once; the ten biggest clones make up over 9%. Time point indicated: blood 4 weeks post-SBRT, at nephrectomy. As to treatment: 15 Gy SBRT to primary tumor, nephrectomy 4 weeks later. The sequencing here drew on blood, taken from a patient whose treatment included radiotherapy and nephrectomy. All receptors derive from a woman between 50 and 59 years old with renal cell carcinoma.

The chain employs TRBV6-5 and TRBJ2-3; D not resolved. This CDR3 has 14 amino acids. The V and J ends lost 6 bases and 2 bases respectively, with 12 bases between them. Germline V CDR1 and CDR2: MNHEY, SVGAGI. The DNA for the CDR3 is TGTGCCAGCAGCCTAACCTATTACACAGATACGCAGTATTTT. Amino acid sequence: CASSLTYYTDTQYF.

This clone occurred a few times. V is TRBV6-1 and J is TRBJ2-1, with a tentative D call TRBD1 (5 bases). V shed 7 bases and J shed 4 bases, with 11 bases lying between them. CDR1 and CDR2 (germline): MNHNS, SASEGT. CDR3 length equals 13 residues. CDR3 sequence reads: CASTRPGYNEQFF. As DNA, the CDR3 is TGTGCCAGCACCAGACCAGGGTACAATGAGCAGTTCTTC.